These 29 T cell receptor beta chains were sequenced from one sample in a study of T-cell reconstitution after alpha-beta-depleted transplantation in children. This sample's TCRbeta library carried unique molecular identifier barcodes. MiXCR, applied by TCRdb to the PCR reads, yields one record per CDR3 protein. The sample holds just under 550,000 distinct CDR3 sequences; roughly 18% are singletons and the top ten take 2.5% to 3.5%. Sequenced here: PBMCs from the stem cell graft donor, sampled from the stem cell graft. Receptors were obtained from a human donor who donated a stem cell graft to a child with acute lymphoblastic leukemia.

The gene calls are TRBV11-2 and TRBJ2-1, with 13 bases aligning to TRBD2. Per germline, CDR1 SGHAT and CDR2 FQNNGV. Losses at the gene ends were 4 bases for V and 7 bases for J; bases not matched to a gene: 10. There are 17 residues in the CDR3. The CDR3 DNA reads TGTGCCAGCAGCTCCGGACTAGCGGGAGTGGGGTTTAATGAGCAGTTCTTC. Translation: CASSSGLAGVGFNEQFF. Full variable domain (outside the CDR3, taken from reference TRBV11-2 and TRBJ2-1): EAGVAQSPRYKIIEKRQSVAFWCNPISGHATLYWYQQILGQGPKLLIQFQNNGVVDDSQLPKDRFSAERLKGVDSTLKIQPAKLEDSAVYLCASSSGLAGVGFNEQFFGPGTRLTVL.

This clonotype was counted only a few times. The J gene is TRBJ2-7, the V gene TRBV3-1; perhaps TRBD2 as D (5 bases). V shed 5 bases and J shed 0 bases, with 11 bases lying between them. CDR3 size: 14 residues. Germline V gene data show CDR1 as LGHDT and CDR2 as YNNKEL (reference sequence). CDR3 DNA sequence: TGTGCCAGCAGCGGACCGACTACCTCCTACGAGCAGTACTTC. Translation: CASSGPTTSYEQYF.

This rearrangement joins TRBV7-2 to TRBJ2-1; the D call may be TRBD1 or TRBD2 (6 bases each). Trimming took off 5 bases at V and 4 bases at J, with 18 bases between the two ends. Germline V gene sequence: CDR1 SGHTA, CDR2 FQGNSA. CDR3 length: 16 residues. CDR3 DNA: TGTGCCAGCAGCCCGATATTTGGGGGGCGGTACAATGAGCAGTTCTTC. Protein product: CASSPIFGGRYNEQFF.

The rearrangement joins TRBV12-3 or TRBV12-4 to TRBJ1-6; D gene unclear. CDR3 length: 16 amino acids. The V end lost 5 bases, the J end lost 6 bases, and 17 bases lay between the germline ends. The CDR3 DNA sequence: TGTGCCAGCAGTAAGAGACCCATGGGAGGTAATTCACCCCTCCACTTT. Its protein product is CASSKRPMGGNSPLHF.

The rearrangement joins TRBV5-1 to TRBJ1-2; possible D gene TRBD1, 5 bases. V was clipped by 0 bases and J by 2 bases, with 11 bases between them. The CDR3 consists of 15 residues. Germline V gene lookup returns CDR1 SGHRS and CDR2 YFSETQ. The DNA for the CDR3 is TGCGCCAGCAGCTTGGAAGGCGCAGGGAACTATGGCTACACCTTC. Its translation is CASSLEGAGNYGYTF.

A few counts support this clonotype. V is TRBV5-1 and J is TRBJ1-4, with D unclear. There are 14 residues in the CDR3. Germline lookup yields CDR1 SGHRS and CDR2 YFSETQ. V was shortened by 4 bases and J by 6 bases, with 13 bases between the two germline ends. The CDR3 DNA follows: TGCGCCAGCAGCCCTGCCAGAGCTGATGAAAAACTGTTTTTT. This translates into CASSPARADEKLFF.

Only a few counts were recorded for this clonotype. This CDR3 is CASSLRGGQETQYF. For the CDR3, the DNA is TGTGCCAGCAGTTTAAGGGGCGGACAAGAGACCCAGTACTTC. The chain has TRBV12-3 or TRBV12-4 and TRBJ2-5; D is possibly TRBD1 (5 bases). The V and J ends lost 2 bases and 2 bases respectively, with 9 bases between them. This CDR3 has 14 amino acids.

The CDR3: CASFDTNIEKLFF. DNA of the CDR3: TGTGCCAGTTTCGACACCAATATAGAAAAACTGTTTTTT. This chain uses TRBV12-3 or TRBV12-4 with TRBJ1-4; D remains ambiguous. V was pared by 9 bases and J by 8 bases, with 16 bases between. The CDR3 has 13 residues.

This clonotype was detected only a few times. The chain combines TRBV5-1 with TRBJ2-1; TRBD1 might be the D (8 bases). Germline CDR1 is SGHRS and CDR2 is YFSETQ. The CDR3 is 16 residues long. V lost 4 bases and J lost 4, with 18 bases in between. The chain's CDR3 is CASSIQTGGAYNEQFF. The CDR3 bases are TGCGCCAGCAGCATACAAACAGGGGGGGCGTACAATGAGCAGTTCTTC.

This sequence joins TRBV29-1 and TRBJ1-6; TRBD1 might be the D (6 bases). The length of the CDR3 is 13 residues. Germline V gene data show CDR1 as SQVTM and CDR2 as ANQGSEA. The V gene lost 6 bases and the J gene lost 7 bases, with 13 bases spanning the gap. CDR3 sequence: CSVRDTANSPLHF. The CDR3 DNA reads as TGCAGCGTCCGGGACACGGCAAATTCACCCCTCCACTTT.

The chain joins TRBV12-3 or TRBV12-4 to TRBJ2-1; 12 bases are shared with TRBD2. The junction had 10 bases not matched to a gene; V was cut back by 3 bases and J by 10 bases. The CDR3 is made up of 16 amino acids. This CDR3 reads CASSFERLAGEMEQFF. In DNA form, the CDR3 reads TGTGCCAGCAGTTTTGAAAGACTAGCGGGAGAAATGGAGCAGTTCTTC.

The chain joins TRBV5-1 to TRBJ2-1, with D possibly being TRBD2 (6 bases). V lost 0 bases, J lost 5 bases, and 9 bases lay in between. The germline V gene has CDR1 SGHRS and CDR2 YFSETQ. This CDR3 contains 14 residues. The CDR3: CASSLEGGHNEQFF. CDR3 in DNA: TGCGCCAGCAGCTTGGAAGGAGGGCACAATGAGCAGTTCTTC.

This clonotype was detected only a few times. V and J are TRBV29-1 and TRBJ2-1; D is possibly TRBD2 (6 bases). V lost 4 bases to trimming and J lost 2 bases, with 9 bases between them. CDR3 length equals 13 residues. Germline lookup yields CDR1 SQVTM and CDR2 ANQGSEA. CDR3 loop: CSVGLVPYNEQFF. In DNA form, the CDR3 reads TGCAGCGTTGGACTAGTACCCTACAATGAGCAGTTCTTC.

CDR3 region: CSAEPPEQFF. The CDR3 DNA reads as TGCAGTGCCGAGCCCCCTGAGCAGTTCTTC. V and J are TRBV20-1 and TRBJ2-1; D is undetermined. Germline CDR1 and CDR2: DFQATT and SNEGSKA (reference sequence). Trimming shortened V by 6 bases and J by 9 bases, and 9 bases separated the two germline ends. The CDR3 is made up of 10 amino acids.

This clonotype turned up a few times. This chain uses TRBV10-3 with TRBJ2-7; 13 bases fit TRBD2. CDR1 and CDR2 (germline): ENHRY, SYGVKD. CDR3 size: 14 residues. J gave up 2 bases and V 7 bases, and 2 bases lay outside the gene matches. CDR3 residues: CAITGTSGTYEQYF. CDR3 nucleotide sequence: TGTGCCATCACGGGGACTAGCGGGACCTACGAGCAGTACTTC.

V is TRBV7-8 and J is TRBJ1-5; 8 nucleotides align to TRBD1. With V trimmed by 5 bases and J by 5 bases, 5 bases remained unmatched. The CDR3 sequence is 14 residues long. Germline V gene lookup returns CDR1 SGHVS and CDR2 FQNEAQ. The CDR3 DNA reads TGTGCCAGCAGCCCAGGGACAGGCGATCAGCCCCAGCATTTT. This encodes CASSPGTGDQPQHF.

The chain links TRBV20-1 to TRBJ2-3, with TRBD2 matching over 10 bases. Trimming cost V 3 bases and J 4 bases; bases outside gene matches: 7. In germline, CDR1 is DFQATT, CDR2 SNEGSKA (reference sequence). CDR3 length equals 15 residues. CDR3 nucleotide sequence: TGCAGTGCTAGCCTTAGCGGGAGGCGGGCAGATACGCAGTATTTT. Encoded protein: CSASLSGRRADTQYF.

This clonotype was recorded many times. This chain links TRBV20-1 with TRBJ2-1; D is perhaps TRBD2 (5 bases). CDR3 length: 11 residues. In germline, CDR1 is DFQATT, CDR2 SNEGSKA (reference sequence). CDR3 sequence (DNA): TGCTCAGCGGATTCCTACAATGAGCAGTTCTTC. It translates to CSADSYNEQFF.

This rearrangement joins TRBV6-5 to TRBJ1-5, with 7 bases matching TRBD1. With 4 bases clipped from V and 3 bases from J, the junction kept 9 bases outside the gene matches. This CDR3 is built from 16 residues. CDR1 and CDR2 (germline): MNHEY, SVGAGI. The CDR3 DNA sequence: TGTGCCAGCAGTTCGGACAGGCCTAGACCCAATCAGCCCCAGCATTTT. Its protein is CASSSDRPRPNQPQHF.

This clonotype showed up just a few times. V is TRBV7-3 and J is TRBJ2-7; perhaps TRBD1 as D (6 bases). V was pared by 2 bases and J by 2 bases, with 10 bases between. CDR1 is SGHTA, CDR2 FQGTGA, per germline. The CDR3 loop spans 14 amino acids. The CDR3 region has the DNA TGTGCCAGCAGCTTAGGTTGGGGGCCCTACGAGCAGTACTTC. It is translated as CASSLGWGPYEQYF.

This chain connects TRBV4-1 to TRBJ1-1; 7 bases map to TRBD1. The length of the CDR3 is 17 residues. After removal of 0 bases from V and 1 base from J, the junction contained 8 bases not matched to a gene. Germline values: CDR1 MGHRA, CDR2 YSYEKL. CDR3 loop: CASSQELTGTENTEAFF. The CDR3 bases are TGCGCCAGCAGCCAAGAGCTTACCGGGACAGAGAACACTGAAGCTTTCTTT.

This clonotype was detected a few times. V is TRBV20-1 and J is TRBJ2-2; 9 bases fit TRBD1. The CDR3 loop spans 14 amino acids. The J segment lost 1 base and the V segment lost 3 bases, leaving 0 bases of the junction unmatched. Germline V gives CDR1 DFQATT, CDR2 SNEGSKA (reference sequence). CDR3 in DNA: TGCAGTGCTAGGGGACAGGGGAACACCGGGGAGCTGTTTTTT. It yields the protein CSARGQGNTGELFF.

This clonotype occurred a few times. The chain couples TRBV9 to TRBJ2-5; D gene unclear. CDR1 is SGDLS and CDR2 is YYNGEE in the germline V gene. The CDR3 extends over 15 amino acids. V lost 4 bases and J lost 2, with 15 bases in between. CDR3 DNA sequence: TGTGCCAGCAGCCCGTCTACCACTATACAAGAGACCCAGTACTTC. This translates into CASSPSTTIQETQYF.

This chain links TRBV6-5 with TRBJ1-2, with D tentatively TRBD1 (6 bases). Germline CDR1 reads MNHEY; CDR2 reads SVGAGI. V was pared by 0 bases and J by 4 bases, with 12 bases between. The CDR3 totals 15 residues. The CDR3, as DNA: TGTGCCAGCAGTTACTCGACGACAGGCGCCTATGGCTACACCTTC. Translated: CASSYSTTGAYGYTF.

This clonotype has a handful of counts. The V and J genes are TRBV6-1 and TRBJ1-1, with D possibly TRBD1 on 6 matching bases. Germline V lookup: CDR1 MNHNS, CDR2 SASEGT. Trimming removed 7 bases at V and 0 bases at J, with 9 bases between. The CDR3 totals 13 residues. This CDR3 reads CASKGQLNTEAFF. The DNA of the CDR3 is TGTGCCAGCAAAGGACAGCTGAACACTGAAGCTTTCTTT.

The chain employs TRBV27 and TRBJ2-7; possibly TRBD1 for D (5 bases). The germline gives CDR1 MNHEY, CDR2 SMNVEV (reference sequence). Trimming took off 6 bases at V and 0 bases at J, with 12 bases between the two ends. The CDR3 sequence is 14 residues long. CDR3 sequence (DNA): TGTGCCAGCAGCGACAGTAGGAGCTCCTACGAGCAGTACTTC. Protein product: CASSDSRSSYEQYF.

CDR3 DNA: TGTGCCAGCAGCAAGCGACTAGCGGGCCCCTACGAGCAGTACTTC. Translating gives CASSKRLAGPYEQYF. V is TRBV21-1 and J is TRBJ2-7; the DNA was not compared with TRBD2, the D call given in the table. TRBV21-1 is shown as a pseudogene. The CDR3 is 15 residues long.

The chain has TRBV5-1 and TRBJ2-7; D is unclear. The CDR3 extends over 14 amino acids. Germline CDR1 reads SGHRS; CDR2 reads YFSETQ. Deletions cut 1 base from V and 0 bases from J, with 8 bases between. DNA for the CDR3: TGCGCCAGCAGCTTGTGGGTAAACTCCTACGAGCAGTACTTC. Encoded protein: CASSLWVNSYEQYF.

This clonotype was seen ten or more times. J is TRBJ2-7 and V is TRBV5-1; D is uncertain. The CDR3 runs 12 residues. The germline CDR1 and CDR2 sequences are SGHRS and YFSETQ. Trimming removed 2 bases at V and 7 bases at J, with 10 bases between. This CDR3 is CASSLPTEEQYF. The CDR3 DNA is TGCGCCAGCAGCTTACCTACAGAAGAGCAGTACTTC.